The rows below give T cell receptor beta chains drawn from one sample of a study of regulatory T cells in long-lasting Graves disease. TCRdb redid the calling of the multiplex PCR reads with MiXCR, one entry per CDR3 protein. Altogether roughly 560,000 distinct CDR3 sequences are present, about 16% being singletons, with the ten largest covering more than 20%. These data also formed part of another study, on T cells in Graves' hyperthyroidism and ophthalmopathy.

This material consisted of peripheral blood mononuclear cells (PBMCs), taken at new diagnosis, from a patient treated with antithyroid drugs. These receptors were collected from a woman aged 35-60 years with Graves disease. CDR3s include the opening cysteine and the closing phenylalanine or tryptophan. A D gene is named only where the DNA matches it firmly. Clone size is shown for a subset of rows, as once, few, many or a class of expanded clone.

clone_size	v_call	d_call	j_call	cdr3_nt	cdr3_aa
few	TRBV20-1	TRBD1	TRBJ1-6	TGCAGTGCTAGAGGCTGGACAGGGAGAGATTCACCCCTCCACTTT	CSARGWTGRDSPLHF
few	TRBV5-1	-	TRBJ2-1	TGCGCCAGCAGCTTGGAGAGGGGCCATTCCTACAATGAGCAGTTCTTC	CASSLERGHSYNEQFF
many	TRBV11-2	TRBD1	TRBJ2-3	TGTGCCAGCACCTTAGGGCAGGGGGCTGCAACAGATACGCAGTATTTT	CASTLGQGAATDTQYF
-	TRBV9	-	TRBJ1-4	TGTGCCAGCAGCCCAGGGGCCACGGCTGGCGAAAAACTGTTTTTT	CASSPGATAGEKLFF
many	TRBV20-1	TRBD2	TRBJ2-3	TGCAGTGCTAGGGCAGCGGGGGGTGGCACAGATACGCAGTATTTT	CSARAAGGGTDTQYF
few	TRBV6-1	-	TRBJ1-2	TGTGCCAGCACCAGAGACCGAGGCTATGGCTACACCTTC	CASTRDRGYGYTF
-	TRBV11-2	TRBD2	TRBJ2-5	TGTGCCAGCAGCGCCTACTCTAGCGGGGGGGATGAGACCCAGTACTTC	CASSAYSSGGDETQYF
many	TRBV18	-	TRBJ1-1	TGTGCCAGCTCACGACAGATCGATGGTGAAGCTTTCTTT	CASSRQIDGEAFF
-	TRBV7-3	-	TRBJ2-3	TGTGCCAGCGGCTTAGGCCCAACAGATACGCAGTATTTT	CASGLGPTDTQYF
-	TRBV27	TRBD1	TRBJ1-6	TGTGCCAGCAGCGACAGGGCTCGTTCACCCCTCCACTTT	CASSDRARSPLHF
many	TRBV27	-	TRBJ1-1	TGTGCCAGCGCATTGGGTATGAACACTGAAGCTTTCTTT	CASALGMNTEAFF
-	TRBV9	TRBD1	TRBJ2-7	TGTTCCAGCAGCCTACGGACAGGGGCCTACGAGCAGTACTTC	CSSSLRTGAYEQYF
many	TRBV12-3/TRBV12-4	TRBD2	TRBJ2-1	TGTGCCAGCAGCTTAGGGGGCCCTAGCGGGGGTTACAATGAGCAGTTCTTC	CASSLGGPSGGYNEQFF
-	TRBV7-8	-	TRBJ2-7	TGTGCCAGCAGCTTAGGGGCGTCACCTTCCTACGAGCAGTACTTC	CASSLGASPSYEQYF
-	TRBV7-2	-	TRBJ1-5	TGTGCCAGCAGCTCAGACGAGGGGAGTCACAAGGGTCAGCCCCAGCATTTT	CASSSDEGSHKGQPQHF
-	TRBV6-5	TRBD1	TRBJ2-7	TGTGCCAGCAGTTACGAGGGACAGGGCCTAACCTACGAGCAGTACTTC	CASSYEGQGLTYEQYF
many	TRBV6-1	-	TRBJ2-7	TGTGCCAGCAGGGGGGGGCGTTACTCCTACGAGCAGTACTTC	CASRGGRYSYEQYF
-	TRBV2	TRBD2	TRBJ2-2	TGTGCCAGCAGTGCCGCGGGTAGCGGGGGATTAGTGGCCGGGGAGCTGTTTTTT	CASSAAGSGGLVAGELFF
-	TRBV19	TRBD2	TRBJ2-1	TGTGCCAGTAGTACGGGACTAGCGGAAATCAATGAGCAGTTCTTC	CASSTGLAEINEQFF
many	TRBV28	-	TRBJ1-5	TGTGCCAGCAGTTGGATACCCTCAGGGAGCAATCAGCCCCAGCATTTT	CASSWIPSGSNQPQHF
few	TRBV3-1	-	TRBJ2-1	TGTGCCAGCAGCCAACAAGTGAGCTCCTACAATGAGCAGTTCTTC	CASSQQVSSYNEQFF
many	TRBV2	-	TRBJ2-4	TGTGCCAGCCAGTCGGCAGGGGCCAAAAACATTCAGTACTTC	CASQSAGAKNIQYF
few	TRBV11-2	-	TRBJ2-5	TGTGCCAGCAGCTTAGGGACTAGGGGGCTCCAAGAGACCCAGTACTTC	CASSLGTRGLQETQYF
few	TRBV5-1	TRBD2	TRBJ2-1	TGCGCCAGCAGCTCCTCCGGGACTAGCGGGGGAAATGAGCAGTTCTTC	CASSSSGTSGGNEQFF
few	TRBV6-2/TRBV6-3	-	TRBJ1-2	TGTGCCAGCAGTGAGCGGAGACAGTATGGCTACACCTTC	CASSERRQYGYTF
-	TRBV3-1	-	TRBJ2-7	TGTGCCAGCAGCGGGGGGGCGAGTTACGAGCAGTACTTC	CASSGGASYEQYF
many	TRBV3-1	TRBD1	TRBJ2-7	TGTGCCAGCAGCCCCGCGGCAGGGGGCACCTACGAGCAGTACTTC	CASSPAAGGTYEQYF
-	TRBV9	TRBD1	TRBJ1-6	TGTGCCAGCAGCGTAGGGGGGGACAGGGGATCACCCCTCCACTTT	CASSVGGDRGSPLHF
many	TRBV2	-	TRBJ1-1	TGTGCCAGCAGTAGAAACAGGGTTTATAGAGGCATGAACACTGAAGCTTTCTTT	CASSRNRVYRGMNTEAFF
-	TRBV5-1	-	TRBJ1-1	TGCGCCAGCAGCTTGGGTGCCGAATCGAACACTGAAGCTTTCTTT	CASSLGAESNTEAFF
many	TRBV12-3/TRBV12-4	-	TRBJ2-7	TGTGCCAGCACCATTAGGGGGAGGCGCGGAGAGCAGTACTTC	CASTIRGRRGEQYF
many	TRBV28	TRBD1	TRBJ1-2	TGTGCCAGCAGTTTATTTGTGACAGGGGTTCACTATGGCTACACCTTC	CASSLFVTGVHYGYTF
many	TRBV3-1	-	TRBJ1-4	TGTGCCAGCAGCCAAAGGTCAGGGCTTGAAAAACTGTTTTTT	CASSQRSGLEKLFF
many	TRBV3-1	-	TRBJ1-1	TGTGCCAGCAGCCAAGATCATAAACAGGAAGCTTTCTTT	CASSQDHKQEAFF
many	TRBV6-2/TRBV6-3	-	TRBJ1-1	TGTGCCAGCAGTTACTCCCCAGGGCACACTGAAGCTTTCTTT	CASSYSPGHTEAFF
-	TRBV11-2	-	TRBJ2-1	TGTGCCAGCAGCTTAGCCTATTACAATGAGCAGTTCTTC	CASSLAYYNEQFF
many	TRBV6-2/TRBV6-3	-	TRBJ2-1	TGTGCCAGCAGTGAAGAGCGGGCAGTTGGCTACAATGAGCAGTTCTTC	CASSEERAVGYNEQFF
-	TRBV6-9	-	TRBJ2-7	TGTGCCAGCAGTTACGCGAGGACCTACAATGAGCAGTACTTC	CASSYARTYNEQYF
-	TRBV27	TRBD1	TRBJ1-6	TGTGCCAGCAGTTTATCGCCCCCGACAGGGAAAACGTGGAATTCACCCCTCCACTTT	CASSLSPPTGKTWNSPLHF
-	TRBV5-1	TRBD1	TRBJ1-6	TGCGCCAGCGGGACCGGGACAGGGGGGGTGTCCCTCCACTTT	CASGTGTGGVSLHF
many	TRBV6-4	-	TRBJ1-1	TGTGCCAGCAGTGCCTCCTTGGGCACTGAAGCTTTCTTT	CASSASLGTEAFF
-	TRBV29-1	-	TRBJ2-5	TGCAGCGTTGAAGGGCAGGCTGAGACCCAGTACTTC	CSVEGQAETQYF
few	TRBV19	-	TRBJ1-2	TGTGCCAGTATGGGGGGCTGGAGCTATGGCTACACCTTC	CASMGGWSYGYTF
-	TRBV12-3/TRBV12-4	-	TRBJ1-2	TGTGCCAGCAGTCTTAAACATGGCTACACCTTC	CASSLKHGYTF
few	TRBV6-2/TRBV6-3	-	TRBJ2-3	TGTGCCAGCAGGAGGCCTCTAGAAGATACGCAGTATTTT	CASRRPLEDTQYF
-	TRBV4-1	-	TRBJ1-2	TGCGCCAGCAGCCAAGGGGACGGCGGAGGCTACACCTTC	CASSQGDGGGYTF
few	TRBV27	TRBD2	TRBJ2-2	TGTGCCAGCAGTGAAAGCAGCGGGGGAGCCACCGGGGAGCTGTTTTTT	CASSESSGGATGELFF
many	TRBV12-3/TRBV12-4	-	TRBJ2-7	TGTGCCAGCAGTCCCTTCGGCATTACCTACGAGCAGTACTTC	CASSPFGITYEQYF
many	TRBV5-1	-	TRBJ1-4	TGCGCCAGCAGGTCCGGACGGAATAATGAAAAACTGTTTTTT	CASRSGRNNEKLFF
many	TRBV2	-	TRBJ1-2	TGTGCCAGCAGTGAAGGATCCGCAGTCAATGGCTACACCTTC	CASSEGSAVNGYTF
-	TRBV4-1	-	TRBJ2-1	TGCGCCAGCAGCCAGGGGCTGGCGCGGTCCGCCTACAATGAGCAGTTCTTC	CASSQGLARSAYNEQFF
-	TRBV6-2/TRBV6-3	TRBD1	TRBJ1-1	TGTGCCAGCAGTCCGCCGACAGGGGGAGCTTTCTTT	CASSPPTGGAFF
few	TRBV6-2/TRBV6-3	TRBD2	TRBJ2-3	TGTGCCAGCAGTGGCGGAATAGCGGGGGCCACAGATACGCAGTATTTT	CASSGGIAGATDTQYF
many	TRBV12-3/TRBV12-4	-	TRBJ2-5	TGTGCCAGCAGTTTGGGCAAGACCAACCAAAAGAAAGAGACCCAGTACTTC	CASSLGKTNQKKETQYF
-	TRBV30	-	TRBJ1-6	TGTGCCTGGAAGAGGCTCCCAGGGATTAATTCACCCCTCCACTTT	CAWKRLPGINSPLHF
few	TRBV25-1	-	TRBJ2-2	TGTGCCAGCAGAGACGGGGGAGTGAACACCGGGGAGCTGTTTTTT	CASRDGGVNTGELFF
many	TRBV2	-	TRBJ2-5	TGTGCCAGCAGTACAGGGTCAGGTCTTCTCGAGACCCAGTACTTC	CASSTGSGLLETQYF